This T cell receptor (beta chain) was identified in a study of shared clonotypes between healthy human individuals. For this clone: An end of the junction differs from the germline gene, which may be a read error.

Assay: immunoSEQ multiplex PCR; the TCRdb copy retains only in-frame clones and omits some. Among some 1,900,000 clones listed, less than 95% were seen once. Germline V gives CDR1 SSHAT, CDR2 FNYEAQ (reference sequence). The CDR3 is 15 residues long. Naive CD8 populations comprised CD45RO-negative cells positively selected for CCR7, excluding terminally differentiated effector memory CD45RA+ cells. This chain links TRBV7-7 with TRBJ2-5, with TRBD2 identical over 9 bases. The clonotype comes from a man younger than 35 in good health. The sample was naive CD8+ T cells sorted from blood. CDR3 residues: CASSFRAGGKEAQYF. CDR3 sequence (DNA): TGTGCTAGCAGCTTCCGGGCGGGGGGGAAAGAGGCCCAGTACTTC.